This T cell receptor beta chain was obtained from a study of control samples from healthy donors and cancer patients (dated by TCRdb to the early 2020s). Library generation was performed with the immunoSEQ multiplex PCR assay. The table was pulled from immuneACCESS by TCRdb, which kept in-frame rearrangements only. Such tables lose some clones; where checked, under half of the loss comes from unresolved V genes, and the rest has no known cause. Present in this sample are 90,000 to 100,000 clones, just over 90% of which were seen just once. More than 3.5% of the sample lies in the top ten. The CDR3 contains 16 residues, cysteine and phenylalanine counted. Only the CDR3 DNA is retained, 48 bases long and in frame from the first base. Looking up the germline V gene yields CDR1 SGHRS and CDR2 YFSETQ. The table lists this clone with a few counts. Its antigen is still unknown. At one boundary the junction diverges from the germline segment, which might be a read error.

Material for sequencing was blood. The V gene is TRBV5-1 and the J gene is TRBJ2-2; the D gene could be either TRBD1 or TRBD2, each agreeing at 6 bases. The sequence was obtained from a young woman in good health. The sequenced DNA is TGCGCCAGTAGCTACACCGGGGGCGGAAACACCGGGGAGCTGTTTTTT. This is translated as CASSYTGGGNTGELFF.